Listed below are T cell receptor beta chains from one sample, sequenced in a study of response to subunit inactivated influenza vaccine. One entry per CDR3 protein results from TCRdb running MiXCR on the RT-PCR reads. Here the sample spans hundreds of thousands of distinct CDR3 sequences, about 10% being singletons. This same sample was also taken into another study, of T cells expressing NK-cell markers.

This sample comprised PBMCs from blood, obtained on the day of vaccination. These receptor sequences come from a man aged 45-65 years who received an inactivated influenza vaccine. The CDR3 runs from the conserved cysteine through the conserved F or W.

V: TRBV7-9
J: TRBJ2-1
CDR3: CASSTQTGSSYNEQFF

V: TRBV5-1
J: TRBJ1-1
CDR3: CASSQGQEAAEAFF

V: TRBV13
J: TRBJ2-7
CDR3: CASSLGQGDYEQYF

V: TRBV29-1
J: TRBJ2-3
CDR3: CSGGTGLSTDTQYF

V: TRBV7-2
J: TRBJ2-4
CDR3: CASSLATSGRGDIQYF

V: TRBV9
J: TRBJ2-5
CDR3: CASSVSPTTGGPETQYF

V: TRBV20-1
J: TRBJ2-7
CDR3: CSARTRDNSYEQYF

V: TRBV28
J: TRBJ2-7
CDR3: CASSLSGRASYEQYF

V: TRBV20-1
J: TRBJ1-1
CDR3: CSAQRAADTEAFF

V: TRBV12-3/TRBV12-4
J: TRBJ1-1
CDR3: CASTLQGPGTEAFF

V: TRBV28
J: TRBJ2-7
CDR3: CASSYPSRSTSGTRDNEQYF

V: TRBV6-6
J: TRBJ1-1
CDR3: CASSSRNTEAFF

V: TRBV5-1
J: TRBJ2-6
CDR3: CASSLLRTTSSGANVLTF

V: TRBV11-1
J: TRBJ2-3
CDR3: CASSLPRSGGRDTDTQYF

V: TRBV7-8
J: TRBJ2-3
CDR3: CASSPTGGVYTDTQYF

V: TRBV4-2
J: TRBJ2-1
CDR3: CASSRRLADYNEQFF

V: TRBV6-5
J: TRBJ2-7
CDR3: CASSWGQGGSYEQYF

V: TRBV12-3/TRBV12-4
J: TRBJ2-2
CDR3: CASSSTRSTGELFF

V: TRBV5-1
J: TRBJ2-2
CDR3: CASSGGLAGTGELFF

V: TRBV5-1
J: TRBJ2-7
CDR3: CASGRGFSGPSYEQYF

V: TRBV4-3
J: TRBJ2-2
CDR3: CASSQVLDSKNTGELFF

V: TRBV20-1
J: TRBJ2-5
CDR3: CSARDVMAGWETQYF

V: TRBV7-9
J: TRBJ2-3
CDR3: CASSSTYTDTQYF

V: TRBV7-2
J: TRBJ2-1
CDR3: CASSLVAGKNEQFF

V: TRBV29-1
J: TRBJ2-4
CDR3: CSVVENIQYF

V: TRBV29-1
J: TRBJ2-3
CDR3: CSAQQGARSDTQYF

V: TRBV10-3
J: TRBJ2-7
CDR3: CAINRERELYEQYF

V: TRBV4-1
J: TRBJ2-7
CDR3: CASSQAGTGSPYEQYF

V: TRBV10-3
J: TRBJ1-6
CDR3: CASKPGLGDNSPLHF

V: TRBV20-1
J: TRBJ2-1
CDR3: CSAENIQGGVNNEQFF

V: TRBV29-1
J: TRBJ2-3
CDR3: CSVVSATQYF

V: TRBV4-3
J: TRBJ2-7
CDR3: CASSQLPGPNHEQYF

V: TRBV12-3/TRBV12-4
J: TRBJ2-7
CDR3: CASSAGTGFYEQYF

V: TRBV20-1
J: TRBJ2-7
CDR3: CSARGEGLGTYEQYF

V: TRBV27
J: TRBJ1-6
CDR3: CATTGGNNSPLHF

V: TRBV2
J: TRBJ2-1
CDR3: CASRLNSGTSGGNEQFF

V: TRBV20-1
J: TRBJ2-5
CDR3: CSGDRVGGETQYF

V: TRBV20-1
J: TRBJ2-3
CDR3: CSASRGLARTDTQYF

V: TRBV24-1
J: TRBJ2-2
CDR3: CATSDLKVFANTGELFF

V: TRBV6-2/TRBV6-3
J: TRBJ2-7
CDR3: CASSPDPGRHYEQYF

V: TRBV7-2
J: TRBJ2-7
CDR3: CASSSGTGGFYEQYF

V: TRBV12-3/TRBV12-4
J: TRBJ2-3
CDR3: CASSDRDFSTDTQYF

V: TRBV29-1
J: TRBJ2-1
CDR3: CSVLGGYNEQFF

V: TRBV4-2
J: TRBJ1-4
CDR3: CASSQDPQGTNEKLFF

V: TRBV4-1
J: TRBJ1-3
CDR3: CASSQFFSGNTIYF

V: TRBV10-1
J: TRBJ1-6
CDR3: CASSESRNGSPLHF

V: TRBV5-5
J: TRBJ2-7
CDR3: CASSFGHSYEQYF

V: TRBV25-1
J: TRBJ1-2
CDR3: CASSVPTGHYGYTF

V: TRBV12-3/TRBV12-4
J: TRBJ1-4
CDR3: CASSRTPKSEKLFF

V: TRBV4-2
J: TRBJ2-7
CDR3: CASSQVLRLAGILYTYEQYF

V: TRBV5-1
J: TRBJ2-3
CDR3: CASSLWSSGTPSTDTQYF

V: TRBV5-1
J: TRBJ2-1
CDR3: CASSRGQGVDEQFF

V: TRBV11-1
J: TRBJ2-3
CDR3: CACSRRGIEKQYF

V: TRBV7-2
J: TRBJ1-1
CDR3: CASSLDAAMNTEAFF

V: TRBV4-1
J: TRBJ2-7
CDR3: CASSQGWGRGGSYEQYF

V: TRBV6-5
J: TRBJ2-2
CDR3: CASSYINTGELFF

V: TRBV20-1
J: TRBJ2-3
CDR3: CSAAREGSGVLSDTQYF